This TCR beta chain was sequenced in a study of blood T cell repertoires in COVID-19. Study overall: There were acute and convalescent COVID-19 samples, and they came from the United States, Italy and Spain. Sources were T cells, B-cell-depleted T cells, or PBMCs; the material itself was cDNA or gDNA.

Generated by immunoSEQ multiplex PCR, the TCRdb table keeps only in-frame clones and is missing some. The sample carries almost 250,000 clones, approximately 89% recorded once. The CDR3 extends over 14 amino acids. Deletions cut 1 base from V and 3 bases from J, with 6 bases between. Germline CDR1 and CDR2: LGHNA and YNFKEQ. This clonotype was sampled from a woman aged 60 to 75 who had recovered from COVID-19. The specimen was peripheral blood. The chain is built from TRBV4-2 and TRBJ2-2; D call uncertain. This chain's CDR3 is CASSQGPDTGELFF. CDR3 sequence (DNA): TGTGCCAGCAGCCAAGGGCCAGACACCGGGGAGCTGTTTTTT.